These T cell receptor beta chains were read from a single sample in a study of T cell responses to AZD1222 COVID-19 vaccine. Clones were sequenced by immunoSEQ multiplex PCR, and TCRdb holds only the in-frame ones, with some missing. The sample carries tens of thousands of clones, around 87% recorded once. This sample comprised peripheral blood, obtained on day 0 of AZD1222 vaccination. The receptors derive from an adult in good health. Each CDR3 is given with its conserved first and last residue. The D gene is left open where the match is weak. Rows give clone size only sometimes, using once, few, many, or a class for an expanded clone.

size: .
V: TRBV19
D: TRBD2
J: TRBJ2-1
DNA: TGTGCCAGTGGCCAGCGGGGGCTCTACAATGAGCAGTTCTTC
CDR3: CASGQRGLYNEQFF

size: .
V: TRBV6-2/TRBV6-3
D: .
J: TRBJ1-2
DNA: TGTGCCAGCAGTTTCCAGGGGTCCTATGGCTACACCTTC
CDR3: CASSFQGSYGYTF

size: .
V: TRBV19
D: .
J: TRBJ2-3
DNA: TGTGCCAGTAGTATAGGCGGGTTAGATACGCAGTATTTT
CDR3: CASSIGGLDTQYF

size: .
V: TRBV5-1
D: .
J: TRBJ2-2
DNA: TGCGCCAGCAGCCCCACCCGGTCAACCCTCACCGGGGAGCTGTTTTTT
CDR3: CASSPTRSTLTGELFF

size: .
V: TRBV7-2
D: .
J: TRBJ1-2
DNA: TGTGCCAGCAGTTCGCGGACTGATGGCTACACCTTC
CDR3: CASSSRTDGYTF

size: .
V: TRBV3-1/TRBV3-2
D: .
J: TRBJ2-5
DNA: TGTGCCAGCAGCCTCAAAGGGGACCAAGAGACCCAGTACTTC
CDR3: CASSLKGDQETQYF

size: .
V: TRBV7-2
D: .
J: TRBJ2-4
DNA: TGTGCCAGCAGCGTAACGGCGAGTGTAGAAAACATTCAGTACTTC
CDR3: CASSVTASVENIQYF

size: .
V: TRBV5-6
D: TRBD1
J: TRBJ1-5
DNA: TGTGCCAGCAGCCTTAGTCGACAGGGAGCGAAGCATTTT
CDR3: CASSLSRQGAKHF

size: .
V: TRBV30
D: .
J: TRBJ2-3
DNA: TGTGCCTGGGATCCGGGTTTCGCACCAGATACGCAGTATTTT
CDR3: CAWDPGFAPDTQYF

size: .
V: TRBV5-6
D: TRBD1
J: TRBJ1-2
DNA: TGTGCCAGCAGCCACCGTTCCAGGGGGCGGAACTATGGCTACACCTTC
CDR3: CASSHRSRGRNYGYTF

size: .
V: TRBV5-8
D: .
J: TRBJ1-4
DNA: TGTGCCAGCAGCTTGGGTGGATTGGGAGGTGAAAAACTGTTTTTT
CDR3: CASSLGGLGGEKLFF

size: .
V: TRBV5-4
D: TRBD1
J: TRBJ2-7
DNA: TGTGCCAGCCGGAACAGGGGGAGCGACGAGCAGTACTTC
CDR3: CASRNRGSDEQYF

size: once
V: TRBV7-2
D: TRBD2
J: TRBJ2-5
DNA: TGTGCCAGCAGCTTAGGGACCAGGCGAGCGGGGGAAGGAGAGACCCAGTACTTC
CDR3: CASSLGTRRAGEGETQYF

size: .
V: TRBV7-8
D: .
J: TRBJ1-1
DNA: TGTGCCAGCAGCTCAAATGGCTTTCGACATGCCCAGGAAGCTTTCTTT
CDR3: CASSSNGFRHAQEAFF

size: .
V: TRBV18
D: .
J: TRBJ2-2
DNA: TGTGCCAGCTCACGGCAGGGGCTTAACACCGGGGAGCTGTTTTTT
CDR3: CASSRQGLNTGELFF

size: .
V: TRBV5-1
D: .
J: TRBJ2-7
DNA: TGCGCCAGCAGGGGAGAGGTGATCTACGAGCAGTACTTC
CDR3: CASRGEVIYEQYF

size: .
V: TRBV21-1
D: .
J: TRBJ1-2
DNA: TGTGCCAGCAGCGAGCTCGGACAGGGGGCCTGGGAATACTATGGCTACACCTTC
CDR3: CASSELGQGAWEYYGYTF

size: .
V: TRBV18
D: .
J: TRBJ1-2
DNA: TGTGCCAGCTCACCCCGGGACAAGGACTATGGCTACACCTTC
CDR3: CASSPRDKDYGYTF

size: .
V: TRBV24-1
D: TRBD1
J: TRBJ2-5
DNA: TGTGCCACCAGTGAGCACTTGACAGGGGAGACCCAGTACTTC
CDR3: CATSEHLTGETQYF

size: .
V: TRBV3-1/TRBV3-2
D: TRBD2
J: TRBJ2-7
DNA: TGTGCCAGCAGCCAATCGCTAGCGGGGGATAATATTTACTACGAGCAGTACTTC
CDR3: CASSQSLAGDNIYYEQYF

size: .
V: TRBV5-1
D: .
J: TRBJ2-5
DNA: TGCGCCAGCAGCTTGGGCCCAGGACTACAAGAGACCCAGTACTTC
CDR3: CASSLGPGLQETQYF

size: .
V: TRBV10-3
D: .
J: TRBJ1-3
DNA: TGTGCCATCAGTGAAGGGACAACCTCTGGAAACACCATATATTTT
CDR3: CAISEGTTSGNTIYF

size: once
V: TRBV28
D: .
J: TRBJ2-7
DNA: TGTGCCAGCAGTCCGTCGAGCCCCTTCGCCTCTTCCTCCTACGAGCAGTACTTC
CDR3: CASSPSSPFASSSYEQYF

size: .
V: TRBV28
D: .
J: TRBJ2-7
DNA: TGTGCCAGCAGTTTGGGGGCAGGCCCCTACGAGCAGTACTTC
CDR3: CASSLGAGPYEQYF

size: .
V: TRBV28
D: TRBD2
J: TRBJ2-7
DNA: TGTGCCAGCAGTCGGACTAGCGGCGCAACCTACGAGCAGTACTTC
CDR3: CASSRTSGATYEQYF

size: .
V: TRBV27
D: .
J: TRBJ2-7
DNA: TGTGCCAGCAGTACGACAGGGACTTACGGGGAGCAGTACTTC
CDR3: CASSTTGTYGEQYF

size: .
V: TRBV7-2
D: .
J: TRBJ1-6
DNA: TGTGCCAGCAGCCTTAATTCACCCCTCCACTTT
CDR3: CASSLNSPLHF

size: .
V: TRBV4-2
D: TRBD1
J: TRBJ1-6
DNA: TGTGCCAGCAGCCTCGACAGGGCCTATAATTCACCCCTCCACTTT
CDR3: CASSLDRAYNSPLHF

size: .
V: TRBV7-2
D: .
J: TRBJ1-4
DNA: TGTGCCAGCAGCTCTCGGGGGCACGAAAAACTGTTTTTT
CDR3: CASSSRGHEKLFF

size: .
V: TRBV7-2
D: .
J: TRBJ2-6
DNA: TGTGCCAGCAGCCCCAGGGTAACCTCCGGGGCCAACGTCCTGACTTTC
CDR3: CASSPRVTSGANVLTF

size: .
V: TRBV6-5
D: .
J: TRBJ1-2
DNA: TGTGCCAGCAGTTACTCGCAGCCCTATGGCTACACCTTC
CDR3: CASSYSQPYGYTF

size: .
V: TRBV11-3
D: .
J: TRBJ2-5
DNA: TGTGCCAGCAGCCCTCAAGGACAGAGGGAGACCCAGTACTTC
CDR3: CASSPQGQRETQYF

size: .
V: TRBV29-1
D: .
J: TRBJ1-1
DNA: TGCAGCCTTGAATCCCCTGATGGAGCTTTCTTT
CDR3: CSLESPDGAFF

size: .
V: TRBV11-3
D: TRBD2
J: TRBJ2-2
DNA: TGTGCCAGCAGCCTTCCACCGGGACTAGCGGGAAAATCCGGGGAGCTGTTTTTT
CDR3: CASSLPPGLAGKSGELFF

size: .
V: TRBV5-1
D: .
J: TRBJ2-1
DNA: TGCGCCAGCAGCTTGGAGGGGGTCCGAGACGAGCAGTTCTTC
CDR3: CASSLEGVRDEQFF

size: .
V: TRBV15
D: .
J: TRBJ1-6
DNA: TGTGCCACCAGCAGCTTATTAAGTCCCGATTCACCCCTCCACTTT
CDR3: CATSSLLSPDSPLHF

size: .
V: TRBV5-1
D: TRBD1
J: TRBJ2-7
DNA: TGCGCCAGCAGCGACAGGGGCTACGAGCAGTACTTC
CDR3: CASSDRGYEQYF

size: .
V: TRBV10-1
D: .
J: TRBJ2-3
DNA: TGCGCCAGTGGCCATCCTTCCACAGATACGCAGTATTTT
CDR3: CASGHPSTDTQYF

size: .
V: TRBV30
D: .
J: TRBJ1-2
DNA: TGTGCCTGGAGTGACCATATACATGGCTACACCTTC
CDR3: CAWSDHIHGYTF